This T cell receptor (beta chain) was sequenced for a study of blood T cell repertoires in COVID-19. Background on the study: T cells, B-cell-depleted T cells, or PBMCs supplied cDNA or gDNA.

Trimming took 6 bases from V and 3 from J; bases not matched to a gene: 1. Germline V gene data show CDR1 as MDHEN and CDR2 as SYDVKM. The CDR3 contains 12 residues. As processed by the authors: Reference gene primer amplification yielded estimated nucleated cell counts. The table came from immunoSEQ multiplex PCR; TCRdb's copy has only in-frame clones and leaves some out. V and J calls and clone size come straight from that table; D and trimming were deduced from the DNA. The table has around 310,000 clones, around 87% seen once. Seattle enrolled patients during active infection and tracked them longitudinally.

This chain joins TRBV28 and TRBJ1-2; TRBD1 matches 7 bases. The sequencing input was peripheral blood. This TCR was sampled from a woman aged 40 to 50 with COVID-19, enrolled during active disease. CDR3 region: CASSDRDYGYTF. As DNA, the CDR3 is TGTGCCAGCAGCGACAGGGACTATGGCTACACCTTC.